This T cell receptor beta chain was sequenced during a study of CD8 T cells in ankylosing spondylitis. The CDR3 covers 14 residues. Unmatched junction bases numbered 9, after V lost 5 bases and J lost 5 bases. TCRdb analysed the 5' RACE reads with MiXCR anew, one entry per CDR3 protein. The sample shows some 250,000 distinct CDR3 sequences, about 24% of them seen only once. Specimen: blood, either unsorted or a sorted T cell fraction (not recorded which). The chain combines TRBV12-3 or TRBV12-4 with TRBJ2-7, with TRBD1 matching over 7 bases. This TCR was recovered from a male donor with ankylosing spondylitis or in good health (not recorded which). In DNA, the CDR3 is TGTGCCAGCAGTCCCAGGGACAGCCAGGACGAGCAGTACTTC. Translated, it gives CASSPRDSQDEQYF.